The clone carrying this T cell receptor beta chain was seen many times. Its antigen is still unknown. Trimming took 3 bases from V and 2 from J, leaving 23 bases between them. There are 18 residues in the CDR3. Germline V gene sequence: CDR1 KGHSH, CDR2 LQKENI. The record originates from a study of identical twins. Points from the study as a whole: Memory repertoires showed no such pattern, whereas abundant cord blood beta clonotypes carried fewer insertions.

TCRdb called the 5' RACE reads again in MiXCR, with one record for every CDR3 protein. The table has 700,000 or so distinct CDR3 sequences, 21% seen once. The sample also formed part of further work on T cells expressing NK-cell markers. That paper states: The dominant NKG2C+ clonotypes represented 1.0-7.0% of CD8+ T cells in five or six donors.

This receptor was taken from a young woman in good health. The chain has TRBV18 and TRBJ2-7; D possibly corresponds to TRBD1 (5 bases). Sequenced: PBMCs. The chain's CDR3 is CASSPFPHRTGSAYEQYF. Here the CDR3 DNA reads TGTGCCAGCTCACCGTTCCCGCACCGCACAGGATCTGCCTACGAGCAGTACTTC.